Below are 32 T cell receptor beta chains sequenced from a single sample in a study of patients and donors after allogeneic stem cell transplantation. TCRdb re-called the RT-PCR reads with MiXCR, one entry per CDR3 protein. The sample records approximately 38,000 distinct CDR3 sequences, roughly 30% being singletons. Sample: blood, either unsorted or a sorted T cell fraction (not recorded which). The receptors shown here come from a human donor who was either an allogeneic HSCT recipient or a stem cell or donor lymphocyte infusion donor (not recorded which). It is not recorded whose cells these are; they may come from a transplant donor.

V usage is TRBV12-3 or TRBV12-4 and J usage is TRBJ2-1; D unresolved. The CDR3 consists of 12 residues. Trimming cost V 4 bases and J 6 bases, with 7 bases left between them. CDR3 protein: CASSSTGNEQFF. CDR3 nucleotides: TGTGCCAGCAGTTCGACTGGCAATGAGCAGTTCTTC.

The V call is TRBV10-3, the J call TRBJ2-2; TRBD1 is a possible D gene (6 bases). Germline V CDR1 and CDR2: ENHRY, SYGVKD. The CDR3 has 15 residues. V was shortened by 5 bases and J by 2 bases, with 12 bases between the two germline ends. CDR3 sequence reads: CAISFSGHNTGELFF. The CDR3 DNA is TGTGCCATCAGTTTCTCGGGACACAACACCGGGGAGCTGTTTTTT.

This clonotype was detected only a few times. The chain carries TRBV6-5 and TRBJ2-1; 11 bases align to TRBD2. Germline CDR1 is MNHEY and CDR2 is SVGAGI. CDR3 length: 17 residues. V shed 5 bases and J 4 bases; nucleotides not matched to a gene: 10. CDR3 nucleotide sequence: TGTGCCAGCAGTAAAGTTAGCGGGAGGGCCCAGTACAATGAGCAGTTCTTC. Its protein is CASSKVSGRAQYNEQFF.

This clonotype has a handful of counts. The V call is TRBV6-5, the J call TRBJ1-2; TRBD1 is a possible D gene (5 bases). The germline CDR1 and CDR2 sequences are MNHEY and SVGAGI. This CDR3 is 16 amino acids long. Trimming shortened V by 2 bases and J by 4 bases, and 17 bases separated the two germline ends. The CDR3 DNA reads as TGTGCCAGCAGTTACGACACCGGGACGCAGTTCTATGGCTACACCTTC. Amino acid sequence: CASSYDTGTQFYGYTF.

This clonotype appeared a single time. This chain uses TRBV12-3 or TRBV12-4 with TRBJ2-4; no firm D call. V lost 2 bases and J lost 0, with 8 bases in between. The CDR3 is 15 amino acids. The CDR3 sequence is CASSLNILAKNIQYF. The DNA for the CDR3 is TGTGCCAGCAGTTTAAACATCCTAGCCAAAAACATTCAGTACTTC.

The chain recombines TRBV20-1 with TRBJ2-1; 13 nucleotides agree with TRBD2. Germline V lookup: CDR1 DFQATT, CDR2 SNEGSKA (reference sequence). CDR3 length: 15 amino acids. J was trimmed by 8 bases and V by 6 bases; bases with no gene match: 10. The chain's CDR3 is CSAHSGTSGTDEQFF. The CDR3 region has the DNA TGCAGTGCCCATTCCGGGACTAGCGGGACCGATGAGCAGTTCTTC.

At least ten counts were recorded for this clonotype. This chain links TRBV6-5 with TRBJ1-3; D gene uncertain. The CDR3 runs 11 residues. The germline CDR1 and CDR2 sequences are MNHEY and SVGAGI. V lost 5 bases and J 10 bases, leaving 9 bases between the germline ends. The DNA for the CDR3 is TGTGCCAGCAGTCGGCAAGGGACCATATATTTT. This gives the protein CASSRQGTIYF.

The genes are TRBV7-2 and TRBJ2-3; TRBD2 matches 9 bases. The length of the CDR3 is 17 residues. The V segment lost 0 bases and the J segment 5 bases; nucleotides outside the gene matches: 9. Germline V gene sequence: CDR1 SGHTA, CDR2 FQGNSA. The CDR3: CASSLALLAGARDTQYF. The CDR3 DNA sequence: TGTGCCAGCAGCTTAGCTTTGTTAGCGGGAGCGAGAGATACGCAGTATTTT.

This clonotype was detected many times. The chain carries TRBV29-1 and TRBJ1-1; maybe TRBD1 (6 bases). V was shortened by 4 bases and J by 3 bases, with 9 bases between the two germline ends. Germline V CDR1 and CDR2: SQVTM, ANQGSEA. CDR3 size: 12 residues. CDR3: CSVAYRDTEAFF. CDR3 nucleotide sequence: TGCAGCGTTGCCTACAGGGACACTGAAGCTTTCTTT.

In this sample, this clonotype turned up many times. This rearrangement joins TRBV27 to TRBJ1-6; D is ambiguous. Germline V gene lookup returns CDR1 MNHEY and CDR2 SMNVEV (reference sequence). CDR3 size: 16 residues. The ends were cut back, 3 bases at V and 4 bases at J, with 13 bases in the middle. The CDR3, as DNA: TGTGCCAGCAGTTTGTGGGCAGGAGGGTATAATTCACCCCTCCACTTT. This sequence encodes CASSLWAGGYNSPLHF.

The chain employs TRBV7-3 and TRBJ2-1, with D tentatively TRBD2 (5 bases). This CDR3 spans 17 amino acids. Between the trimmed V and J ends, which lost 0 bases and 2 bases, there was a span of 14 bases. Germline CDR1 and CDR2: SGHTA and FQGTGA. The CDR3 loop is CASSLTGGSVPYNEQFF. DNA for the CDR3: TGTGCCAGCAGCTTAACGGGCGGGTCCGTGCCCTACAATGAGCAGTTCTTC.

This clonotype turned up a few times. This chain connects TRBV29-1 to TRBJ1-4, with TRBD1 identical over 9 bases. The V segment lost 7 bases and the J segment 13 bases; nucleotides outside the gene matches: 10. The CDR3 extends over 12 amino acids. Germline loops: CDR1 SQVTM, CDR2 ANQGSEA. The CDR3 protein is CSARDRALALFF. The CDR3 region has the DNA TGCAGCGCCCGGGACAGGGCGTTAGCACTGTTTTTT.

The chain recombines TRBV10-3 with TRBJ1-5; D unclear. This CDR3 has 14 amino acids. Trimming took off 4 bases at V and 1 base at J, with 8 bases between the two ends. The germline gives CDR1 ENHRY, CDR2 SYGVKD. The CDR3 region is CAISVTSSNQPQHF. The CDR3 bases are TGTGCCATCAGTGTAACCAGCAGCAATCAGCCCCAGCATTTT.

V and J are TRBV7-9 and TRBJ2-7; the D is unclear. V dropped 5 bases and J dropped 1 base, with 9 bases sitting between them. Per germline, CDR1 SEHNR and CDR2 FQNEAQ (reference sequence). CDR3 length equals 13 residues. For the CDR3, the DNA is TGTGCCAGCAGCACTCCCGGGTCCTACGAGCAGTACTTC. This codes for CASSTPGSYEQYF.

The chain recombines TRBV5-1 with TRBJ2-7, with TRBD1 as a possible D gene (5 bases). There are 15 residues in the CDR3. The germline gives CDR1 SGHRS, CDR2 YFSETQ. V was shortened by 3 bases and J by 5 bases, with 18 bases between the two germline ends. The CDR3 reads CASSSEQGIRDEQYF. Here the CDR3 DNA reads TGCGCCAGCAGCTCGGAGCAGGGAATACGGGACGAGCAGTACTTC. Full variable domain (remainder filled in from reference TRBV5-1 and TRBJ2-7): KAGVTQTPRYLIKTRGQQVTLSCSPISGHRSVSWYQQTPGQGLQFLFEYFSETQRNKGNFPGRFSGRQFSNSRSEMNVSTLELGDSALYLCASSSEQGIRDEQYFGPGTRLTVT.

J is TRBJ1-4 and V is TRBV28, with D unresolved. There are 13 residues in the CDR3. Trimming left V 3 bases short and J 7 bases short, with 9 bases between. Germline V lookup: CDR1 MDHEN, CDR2 SYDVKM. In DNA, the CDR3 is TGTGCCAGCAGTTTGCGCCGGGGTGAAAAACTGTTTTTT. Residues: CASSLRRGEKLFF.

This clonotype came up a few times. The chain combines TRBV4-2 with TRBJ2-1, with D unclear. The CDR3 sequence is 14 residues long. Germline CDR1 LGHNA, CDR2 YNFKEQ. The V gene lost 4 bases and the J gene lost 11 bases, with 18 bases spanning the gap. Here the CDR3 DNA reads TGTGCCAGCAGCCGCCTGGGGTCCGAGACTCAGCAGTTCTTC. This codes for CASSRLGSETQQFF.

V is TRBV7-8 and J is TRBJ2-6, with TRBD2 matching 7 bases. This CDR3 has 16 residues. Germline CDR1 reads SGHVS; CDR2 reads FQNEAQ. V lost 4 bases to trimming and J lost 2 bases; unmatched junction nucleotides: 5. This CDR3 reads CASSSFRGAGANVLTF. The CDR3 coding sequence is TGTGCCAGCAGCTCCTTCCGGGGGGCTGGGGCCAACGTCCTGACTTTC.

The CDR3 sequence: CASSYSSWMNTEAFF. Here the CDR3 DNA reads TGTGCCAGCAGTTACTCGAGTTGGATGAACACTGAAGCTTTCTTT. The chain is built from TRBV6-2 or TRBV6-3 and TRBJ1-1, with unresolved D. Germline CDR1 MNHEY, CDR2 SVGEGT. Trimming stripped 0 bases from V and 0 bases from J, with 8 bases between. CDR3 size: 15 residues.

The chain has TRBV28 and TRBJ1-5; 7 nucleotides match TRBD1. The J segment lost 0 bases and the V segment lost 3 bases, leaving 14 bases of the junction unmatched. This CDR3 region has 19 residues. Germline V gives CDR1 MDHEN, CDR2 SYDVKM. This chain's CDR3 is CASSFLRDSNYYSNQPQHF. The CDR3, as DNA: TGTGCCAGCAGTTTCCTCCGGGACAGCAACTATTATAGCAATCAGCCCCAGCATTTT. The variable domain in full, with the rest retrieved from reference TRBV28 and TRBJ1-5, is DVKVTQSSRYLVKRTGEKVFLECVQDMDHENMFWYRQDPGLGLRLIYFSYDVKMKEKGDIPEGYSVSREKKERFSLILESASTNQTSMYLCASSFLRDSNYYSNQPQHFGDGTRLSIL.

This clonotype was counted at least ten times. V usage is TRBV2 and J usage is TRBJ2-1, with TRBD2 identical over 8 bases. Germline V gives CDR1 SNHLY, CDR2 FYNNEI. This CDR3 is 14 amino acids long. The ends lost 7 bases at V and 10 bases at J; junction bases unmatched: 12. The CDR3 sequence is CASISGTRSREQFF. Here the CDR3 DNA reads TGTGCCAGCATCTCCGGGACTAGATCGCGAGAGCAGTTCTTC.

A few counts support this clonotype. J is TRBJ2-7 and V is TRBV9; 7 bases line up with TRBD1. Per germline, CDR1 SGDLS and CDR2 YYNGEE. V trimming: 4 bases; J trimming: 2 bases; junction bases outside the gene matches: 6. The length of the CDR3 is 14 residues. The CDR3 sequence is CASSLRTGPYEQYF. CDR3 nucleotide sequence: TGTGCCAGCAGCTTACGGACAGGTCCCTACGAGCAGTACTTC.

The sample holds a few counts of this clonotype. This chain links TRBV9 with TRBJ2-3; TRBD1 or TRBD2 may be the D gene (5 bases each). The germline V gene encodes CDR1 SGDLS and CDR2 YYNGEE. This CDR3 is built from 17 residues. V shed 2 bases and J shed 0 bases, with 16 bases lying between them. The CDR3 loop is CASSVGHGAWSTDTQYF. The CDR3 DNA reads as TGTGCCAGCAGCGTTGGGCACGGGGCCTGGAGCACAGATACGCAGTATTTT.

The chain has TRBV6-5 and TRBJ2-7; a weak D match, TRBD1 (5 bases). The V gene's germline CDR1 is MNHEY and CDR2 SVGAGI. This CDR3 region has 12 residues. The germline V and J ends were trimmed by 8 bases and 2 bases, with 10 bases remaining between them. The CDR3 DNA is TGTGCCAGCGTGGGGCAGACCTACGAGCAGTACTTC. Translation: CASVGQTYEQYF.

There are a few counts of this clonotype. This rearrangement joins TRBV27 to TRBJ2-7; weak D call: TRBD2 (6 bases). V was pared by 7 bases and J by 5 bases, with 15 bases between. The CDR3 is 13 residues long. Per the germline V gene, CDR1 is MNHEY and CDR2 is SMNVEV (reference sequence). In DNA, the CDR3 is TGTGCCAGCACCCAGGACGGCGGGGACGAGCAGTACTTC. Translation gives CASTQDGGDEQYF.

This clonotype was detected a few times. The gene calls are TRBV7-9 and TRBJ1-6; possible D gene TRBD1, 5 bases. CDR3 size: 17 residues. In germline, CDR1 is SEHNR, CDR2 FQNEAQ (reference sequence). Trimming removed 3 bases at V and 5 bases at J, with 17 bases between. The chain's CDR3 is CASSFQRAAGHNSPLHF. Here the CDR3 DNA reads TGTGCCAGCAGCTTCCAGAGGGCCGCGGGGCATAATTCACCCCTCCACTTT.

This clonotype was seen only a few times. This sequence joins TRBV2 and TRBJ1-2; D is undetermined. There are 14 residues in the CDR3. Per the germline V gene, CDR1 is SNHLY and CDR2 is FYNNEI. V lost 2 bases and J lost 2, with 9 bases in between. Here the CDR3 reads CASSESGLNYGYTF. As DNA, the CDR3 is TGTGCCAGCAGTGAATCGGGGTTAAACTATGGCTACACCTTC.

This chain connects TRBV5-5 to TRBJ1-2; D remains unclear. This CDR3 spans 16 amino acids. The germline V gene has CDR1 SGHKS and CDR2 YYEKEE (reference sequence). Between the trimmed V and J ends, which lost 4 bases and 3 bases, there was a span of 19 bases. The CDR3 here is CASSPAQEFYHYGYTF. The CDR3 bases are TGTGCCAGCAGCCCGGCCCAAGAATTTTATCACTATGGCTACACCTTC.

This clonotype was detected a few times. The J gene is TRBJ1-1, the V gene TRBV28; 7 nucleotides match TRBD1. This CDR3 comprises 17 residues. CDR1 MDHEN and CDR2 SYDVKM come from the germline V gene. V was clipped by 4 bases and J by 0 bases; unmatched bases: 11. The CDR3 DNA sequence: TGTGCCAGCAGTTCGGGGACAGTCTTATACTTGAACACTGAAGCTTTCTTT. This encodes CASSSGTVLYLNTEAFF.

In its sample, this clonotype was seen a few times. The chain couples TRBV20-1 to TRBJ1-5; D call uncertain. Between the trimmed V and J ends, which lost 1 base and 1 base, there was a span of 8 bases. Germline V gene data show CDR1 as DFQATT and CDR2 as SNEGSKA (reference sequence). The CDR3 covers 14 residues. DNA for the CDR3: TGCAGTGCTAGAGCACAGTTAAGCAATCAGCCCCAGCATTTT. Protein sequence: CSARAQLSNQPQHF.

This sequence joins TRBV6-5 and TRBJ2-6; D ambiguous. The V end lost 3 bases, the J end lost 1 base, and 4 bases lay between the germline ends. Germline CDR1 is MNHEY and CDR2 is SVGAGI. This CDR3 is 14 amino acids long. The CDR3 is CASSYGSGANVLTF. Written as DNA, the CDR3 is TGTGCCAGCAGTTATGGTTCTGGGGCCAACGTCCTGACTTTC.

The V call is TRBV5-1, the J call TRBJ2-3; 8 nucleotides align to TRBD1. The ends lost 4 bases at V and 2 bases at J; junction bases unmatched: 15. This CDR3 has 18 residues. Germline CDR1 and CDR2: SGHRS and YFSETQ. CDR3 region: CASSLQSGTGFLTDTQYF. CDR3 DNA: TGCGCCAGCAGCCTTCAATCCGGGACAGGTTTCCTCACAGATACGCAGTATTTT.